Sequencing of this TCR beta chain was carried out in a study of CD8+ T cells in alopecia areata. In each case, RNA was isolated and then reverse transcribed into cDNA as the sequencing template. Method: immunoSEQ multiplex PCR; TCRdb's copy keeps in-frame clones and lacks some. The sample has about 82,000 clones, about 51% seen once. The CDR3 consists of 10 residues. Germline lookup yields CDR1 SGHAT and CDR2 FQNNGV. The V end was cut by 5 bases, the J end by 8 bases, with 4 bases between. The chain has TRBV11-2 and TRBJ2-1; D call uncertain. The receptor was isolated from a human donor with alopecia areata. The sample was NKG2D-high CD8+ T cells sorted from blood. The CDR3 DNA is TGTGCCAGCAGCGTACATGAGCAGTTCTTC. Its protein product is CASSVHEQFF.